This entry lists 14 T cell receptor beta chains sequenced from one sample in a study of cytomegalovirus exposure and HLA in healthy donors. With 60 Vbeta and 13 Jbeta primers, the PCR was carried out. The method was immunoSEQ multiplex PCR; TCRdb's version includes in-frame clones alone and lacks a portion of them. This sample has some 130,000 clones; roughly 70% occur once, and the top ten carry over 1.5%. Sequencing was carried out using PBMCs. These receptors were taken from a human donor in good health.

Only one count was recorded for this clone. The chain is built from TRBV6-5 and TRBJ2-7; D might be TRBD1 (6 bases). Trimming removed 4 bases from V and 0 bases from J, with 10 bases in between. The CDR3 runs 14 residues. Germline CDR1 reads MNHEY; CDR2 reads SVGAGI. The CDR3 here is CASSSYRDSYEQYF. Written as DNA, the CDR3 is TGTGCCAGCAGTTCTTACAGGGACTCCTACGAGCAGTACTTC.

The chain carries TRBV4-1 and TRBJ2-5; 7 positions agree with TRBD2. J lost 2 bases, V lost 3 bases, and 3 bases had no gene match. Germline V gives CDR1 MGHRA, CDR2 YSYEKL. The CDR3 spans 14 residues. CDR3 bases: TGCGCCAGCAGCCAGCGGACTAGACAAGAGACCCAGTACTTC. It specifies CASSQRTRQETQYF.

The chain links TRBV28 to TRBJ2-7; 7 bases are a match to TRBD1. The germline V gene has CDR1 MDHEN and CDR2 SYDVKM. The CDR3 runs to 14 residues. The V and J ends lost 2 bases and 4 bases, in that order; junction bases with no gene match: 5. CDR3 amino acids: CASSLIRGRYEQYF. The CDR3 bases are TGTGCCAGCAGTTTAATTAGGGGGCGATACGAGCAGTACTTC.

J is TRBJ2-7 and V is TRBV5-1; TRBD2 aligns across 16 bases. The CDR3 covers 17 residues. V was clipped by 5 bases and J by 2 bases; unmatched bases: 7. The germline V gene encodes CDR1 SGHRS and CDR2 YFSETQ. Written as DNA, the CDR3 is TGCGCCAGCAGAACCGGGACTAGCGGGAGGGCCCCCTACGAGCAGTACTTC. It is translated as CASRTGTSGRAPYEQYF.

The rearrangement links TRBV6-4 to TRBJ1-5, with D maybe TRBD1 (6 bases). Germline V lookup: CDR1 MRHNA, CDR2 SNTAGT. This CDR3 contains 13 residues. Trimming left V 4 bases short and J 7 bases short, with 11 bases between. CDR3 sequence (DNA): TGTGCCAGCAGTGCCCAACAGGGACAGCCCCAGCATTTT. It specifies CASSAQQGQPQHF.

The genes are TRBV6-5 and TRBJ2-7; tentatively, D is TRBD1 (5 bases). CDR1 is MNHEY and CDR2 is SVGAGI in the germline V gene. V was shortened by 6 bases and J by 3 bases, with 15 bases between the two germline ends. This CDR3 comprises 14 residues. The CDR3 here is CASSQGRFGYEQYF. CDR3 in DNA: TGTGCCAGCAGCCAGGGTAGATTTGGCTACGAGCAGTACTTC.

CDR3 in DNA: TGTGCCAGCAGCGTAGACGGGAGGGCCCGCACAGATACGCAGTATTTT. This gives the protein CASSVDGRARTDTQYF. The V gene is TRBV9, the J gene TRBJ2-3; 8 positions agree with TRBD2. The germline V gene encodes CDR1 SGDLS and CDR2 YYNGEE. The CDR3 covers 16 residues. Unmatched junction bases numbered 4, after V lost 0 bases and J lost 1 base.

The chain uses TRBV19 and TRBJ1-1; 8 bases align to TRBD1. From germline, CDR1 is LNHDA and CDR2 SQIVND (reference sequence). This CDR3 has 18 residues. Trimming removed 3 bases from V and 0 bases from J; junction bases left unmatched: 12. This chain's CDR3 is CASSIARRAGGLNTEAFF. In DNA, the CDR3 is TGTGCCAGTAGTATCGCCCGGCGGGCAGGGGGCCTGAACACTGAAGCTTTCTTT.

This sequence joins TRBV9 and TRBJ1-4; D is possibly TRBD1 (6 bases). This CDR3 comprises 12 residues. Per the germline V gene, CDR1 is SGDLS and CDR2 is YYNGEE. Trimming shortened V by 0 bases and J by 12 bases, and 9 bases separated the two germline ends. CDR3 sequence (DNA): TGTGCCAGCAGCGTAGTAGGGGGACAACTGTTTTTT. Its translation: CASSVVGGQLFF.

V is TRBV2 and J is TRBJ1-2, with TRBD1 identical over 10 bases. The CDR3 runs to 13 residues. Germline-derived CDR1 and CDR2 are SNHLY and FYNNEI. J gave up 6 bases and V 5 bases, and 3 bases lay outside the gene matches. The CDR3 DNA sequence: TGTGCCAGCAGTCCGACAGGGGGCGATGGCTACACCTTC. This translates into CASSPTGGDGYTF.

This sequence joins TRBV28 and TRBJ2-2; TRBD2 is a possible D gene (5 bases). Trimming pared 10 bases from V and 3 bases from J, leaving 12 bases between. The CDR3 has 13 amino acids. Germline V gene sequence: CDR1 MDHEN, CDR2 SYDVKM. Here the CDR3 DNA reads TGTGCCATTTGGAGGACGGACACCGGGGAGCTGTTTTTT. Encoded protein: CAIWRTDTGELFF.

In its sample, this clone was seen a few times. V is TRBV19 and J is TRBJ2-7; 10 positions match TRBD2. CDR1 LNHDA and CDR2 SQIVND come from the germline V gene (reference sequence). V lost 3 bases, J lost 1 base, and 3 bases stayed unmatched. The CDR3 runs to 15 residues. The CDR3 here is CASSMLTSGSYEQYF. CDR3 sequence (DNA): TGTGCCAGTAGTATGTTGACTAGCGGGTCCTACGAGCAGTACTTC.

The rearrangement joins TRBV7-9 to TRBJ2-7, with TRBD1 identical over 10 bases. The CDR3 has 14 amino acids. Germline CDR1 SEHNR, CDR2 FQNEAQ (reference sequence). Germline trimming cut 5 bases from V and 6 bases from J; bases unmatched to any gene: 7. The CDR3 sequence is CASSPGTGVLEQYF. In DNA, the CDR3 is TGTGCCAGCAGCCCCGGGACAGGGGTCCTCGAGCAGTACTTC. The variable domain in full, completed from reference TRBV7-9 and TRBJ2-7, reads DTGVSQNPRHKITKRGQNVTFRCDPISEHNRLYWYRQTLGQGPEFLTYFQNEAQLEKSRLLSDRFSAERPKGSFSTLEIQRTEQGDSAMYLCASSPGTGVLEQYFGPGTRLTVT.

In DNA form, the CDR3 reads TGTGCCAGCAGCAAGACGGACGGGGACTCTTACGAGCAGTACTTC. This gives the protein CASSKTDGDSYEQYF. V is TRBV11-1 and J is TRBJ2-7, with D possibly being TRBD2 (6 bases). CDR1 is SGHAT, CDR2 FQDESV, per germline (reference sequence). The CDR3 spans 15 residues. With 5 bases removed from V and 4 bases from J, the gap between germline ends came to 18 bases.